One and the same sample provided the 11 T cell receptor beta chains below, sequenced in a study of T cell clusters in autoimmune cytopenias. About 39,000 genome equivalents of blood DNA were amplified for TRB. TRB was amplified by touch-down multiplex PCR, primer pools A and B combined. No DNA is given; TCRdb re-called the multiplex PCR reads and lists each CDR3 protein once. This table holds around 7,000 distinct CDR3 sequences. This sample was also put to use in a study of T cell repertoires in aging, cancer and after chemotherapy.

The sequencing input was peripheral blood. The origin of the receptors is a human donor in good health.

This chain joins TRBV19 and TRBJ1-2; TCRdb names TRBD1, which stays unverified in the absence of DNA. Germline-derived CDR1 and CDR2 are LNHDA and SQIVND (reference sequence). The CDR3 loop spans 14 amino acids. The CDR3 sequence is CASINTGGSYGYTF. Filled out from reference TRBV19 and TRBJ1-2, the complete variable domain reads DGGITQSPKYLFRKEGQNVTLSCEQNLNHDAMYWYRQDPGQGLRLIYYSQIVNDFQKGDIAEGYSVSREKKESFPLTVTSAQKNPTAFYLCASINTGGSYGYTFGSGTRLTVV.

This clonotype is medium-sized (0.01 to 0.1%) by frequency. The rearrangement joins TRBV30 to TRBJ2-3. This CDR3 contains 11 residues. In germline, CDR1 is GTSNPN, CDR2 SVGIG (reference sequence). The CDR3 sequence: CACGVTDTQYF.

This clonotype is labeled medium-sized based on frequency. This chain links TRBV7-2 with TRBJ2-5; TCRdb calls TRBD2, which cannot be checked without DNA. CDR1 SGHTA and CDR2 FQGNSA come from the germline V gene. This CDR3 spans 14 amino acids. The CDR3 spells CASSPTRAQETQYF. Drawing the rest from reference TRBV7-2 and TRBJ2-5, the complete variable domain is GAGVSQSPSNKVTEKGKDVELRCDPISGHTALYWYRQSLGQGLEFLIYFQGNSAPDKSGLPSDRFSAERTGGSVSTLTIQRTQQEDSAVYLCASSPTRAQETQYFGPGTRLLVL.

The J gene is TRBJ2-7, the V gene TRBV18. The CDR3 totals 11 residues. The V gene's germline CDR1 is KGHSH and CDR2 LQKENI. CDR3 sequence reads: CASSDFYEQYF.

Frequency places this clonotype as medium-sized (0.01 to 0.1%). The J gene is TRBJ2-5, the V gene TRBV29-1; TCRdb calls TRBD1, which cannot be checked without DNA. CDR1 and CDR2 (germline): SQVTM, ANQGSEA. The CDR3 consists of 14 residues. CDR3 in amino acids: CSVVSTGGKETQYF.

Judged by frequency, this clonotype is medium-sized (0.01 to 0.1%). The chain couples TRBV6-2 or TRBV6-3 to TRBJ2-3; the TCRdb call, TRBD1, lacks DNA for checking. The length of the CDR3 is 19 residues. Germline CDR1 MNHEY, CDR2 SVGEGT. Here the CDR3 reads CASSYSVGQGTWGTDTQYF.

This clonotype ranks as medium-sized (0.01 to 0.1%) in terms of frequency. This chain links TRBV29-1 with TRBJ1-2; without DNA, the TCRdb call of TRBD1 cannot be checked. CDR1 is SQVTM and CDR2 is ANQGSEA in the germline V gene. This CDR3 spans 12 amino acids. CDR3 in amino acids: CSVDRDSYGYTF.

This CDR3 is CASSSRTLIRSSYNEQFF. This chain joins TRBV12-3 or TRBV12-4 and TRBJ2-1; absent DNA, TCRdb's TRBD1 call cannot be checked. This CDR3 region has 18 residues.

This clonotype counts as medium-sized by frequency. The chain carries TRBV29-1 and TRBJ1-4. Per the germline V gene, CDR1 is SQVTM and CDR2 is ANQGSEA. The CDR3 is made up of 13 amino acids. CDR3 loop: CSVDRLANEKLFF.

By frequency, this clonotype registers medium-sized. The chain joins TRBV6-2 or TRBV6-3 to TRBJ1-1; with no DNA, the TCRdb D assignment of TRBD1 cannot be verified. Germline values: CDR1 MNHEY, CDR2 SVGEGT. This CDR3 comprises 14 residues. The CDR3 loop reads CASSSGLGDTEAFF.

This chain connects TRBV13 to TRBJ2-7; TCRdb indicates TRBD1, and absent DNA this call remains unverified. The CDR3 loop spans 15 amino acids. The germline CDR1 and CDR2 sequences are PRHDT and FYEKMQ (reference sequence). CDR3 loop: CASSSRGRQDYEQYF.